The clone carrying this TCR beta chain has at least ten counts. The CDR3 extends over 15 amino acids. Trimming removed 6 bases from V and 5 bases from J; junction bases left unmatched: 10. Germline values: CDR1 MNHNS, CDR2 SASEGT. The data were obtained in a study of T cells in Graves' hyperthyroidism and ophthalmopathy. There were TCR beta CDR3 regions amplified from RNA transcripts. First-round RT-PCR targeting the TCR CDR3 was performed with the HTBI primer set. Each CDR3 protein gets one entry after TCRdb re-called the multiplex PCR reads with MiXCR. The data show 300,000 to 450,000 distinct CDR3 sequences, approximately 15% seen once. The patients, who ranged from 18 to 65 in age, presented with newly diagnosed hyperthyroidism lasting under 2 months. Each 10 ml fresh peripheral blood draw supplied the PBMCs.

This TCR came from a woman aged 55-75 years with Graves' hyperthyroidism. The specimen sequenced was blood. The rearrangement joins TRBV6-1 to TRBJ2-1; TRBD2 matches at 7 bases. The CDR3, as DNA: TGTGCCAGCAGCCGACGGGGGACTATAGACAATGAGCAGTTCTTC. Amino acid sequence: CASSRRGTIDNEQFF.